One sample yielded the 21 T cell receptor beta chains listed below, sequenced in a study of post-analysis software for immune sequencing data. Regarding the study as a whole: Patients used four to six TRBV segments, including TRBV5-6, TRBV5-1 and TRBV20-1, more often than controls.

Antigen specificity for these receptors is unknown. Unique molecular identifiers had been added to the TCR beta cDNA libraries. From the PCR reads, TCRdb called clonotypes with MiXCR, one entry per CDR3 protein. The repertoire holds some 800,000 distinct CDR3 sequences, with roughly 50% as singletons. What was sequenced was blood. These receptors all come from a girl between 5 and 17 years old with multiple sclerosis.

The V call is TRBV5-4, the J call TRBJ2-3; D remains unclear. Looked up from germline, CDR1 is SGHNT and CDR2 is YYREEE (reference sequence). This CDR3 is built from 15 residues. The V and J ends lost 0 bases and 6 bases respectively, with 14 bases between them. The DNA for the CDR3 is TGTGCCAGCAGCTTGGAGGCTAGTCTGATGGATACGCAGTATTTT. As protein: CASSLEASLMDTQYF.

The chain links TRBV20-1 to TRBJ2-3; no reliable D call. Looked up from germline, CDR1 is DFQATT and CDR2 is SNEGSKA (reference sequence). The CDR3 covers 15 residues. Trimming removed 2 bases from V and 1 base from J, with 13 bases in between. CDR3 sequence: CSARSPWRRTDTQYF. Written as DNA, the CDR3 is TGCAGTGCTAGATCCCCCTGGCGGCGCACAGATACGCAGTATTTT.

The V gene is TRBV4-2, the J gene TRBJ1-2; D uncertain. CDR3 size: 14 residues. The ends were cut back, 0 bases at V and 4 bases at J, with 9 bases in the middle. Germline V gene sequence: CDR1 LGHNA, CDR2 YNFKEQ. CDR3 residues: CASSQDRRIYGYTF. CDR3 nucleotide sequence: TGTGCCAGCAGCCAAGATAGACGGATCTATGGCTACACCTTC.

A word on this clonotype: One base away lies a much larger clone, so this may be a sequencing read error. The chain recombines TRBV29-1 with TRBJ1-2; 7 nucleotides match TRBD1. CDR1 is SQVTM and CDR2 is ANQGSEA in the germline V gene. The CDR3 has 15 residues. CDR3 region: CGVEDGGRGGYGYTF. The DNA for the CDR3 is TGCGGCGTTGAAGATGGCGGCAGGGGGGGCTATGGCTACACCTTC.

This sequence joins TRBV7-8 and TRBJ2-3; D may correspond to TRBD1 or TRBD2 (5 bases each). Per the germline V gene, CDR1 is SGHVS and CDR2 is FQNEAQ. Trimming took off 6 bases at V and 0 bases at J, with 22 bases between the two ends. CDR3 length equals 18 residues. CDR3 coding DNA: TGTGCCAGCAGACAAATCGGGACGAGTATCTCTAGCACAGATACGCAGTATTTT. Protein: CASRQIGTSISSTDTQYF. Filled out from reference TRBV7-8 and TRBJ2-3, the complete variable domain reads GAGVSQSPRYKVAKRGQDVALRCDPISGHVSLFWYQQALGQGPEFLTYFQNEAQLDKSGLPSDRFFAERPEGSVSTLKIQRTQQEDSAVYLCASRQIGTSISSTDTQYFGPGTRLTVL.

The chain is built from TRBV24-1 and TRBJ2-5; D may match TRBD1 or TRBD2 (6 bases each). In germline, CDR1 is KGHDR, CDR2 SFDVKD. The ends were cut back, 5 bases at V and 5 bases at J, with 11 bases in the middle. CDR3 length equals 13 residues. The CDR3 DNA reads TGTGCCACCAGTGGAGGGGGGTCCGAGACCCAGTACTTC. The encoded protein is CATSGGGSETQYF.

This clonotype has only a few counts. The chain employs TRBV28 and TRBJ2-3; 8 bases are shared with TRBD2. Germline-derived CDR1 and CDR2 are MDHEN and SYDVKM. This CDR3 has 12 amino acids. The chain's CDR3 is CAVAGSTDTQYF. DNA of the CDR3: TGTGCGGTAGCGGGAAGCACAGATACGCAGTATTTT.

The CDR3 here is CATSRELLAGVDAQYF. The DNA of the CDR3 is TGTGCCACCAGCAGAGAACTGCTAGCGGGAGTGGATGCGCAGTATTTT. The J gene is TRBJ2-3, the V gene TRBV15; 10 nucleotides align to TRBD2. J lost 10 bases, V lost 0 bases, and 10 bases had no gene match. This CDR3 comprises 16 residues. Germline CDR1 is LNHNV and CDR2 is YYDKDF (reference sequence).

The V and J genes are TRBV28 and TRBJ2-4; no clear D. The last part of the DNA fits TRBJ2-7 better; the J call may be wrong. The CDR3 spans 16 residues. Germline loops: CDR1 MDHEN, CDR2 SYDVKM. CDR3 DNA sequence: TGTGCCAGCAGTTTAATATTATCTCCCCCCGCCTACGAGCAGTACTTC. This codes for CASSLILSPPAYEQYF.

This chain connects TRBV28 to TRBJ2-4; TRBD2 matches 10 bases. From germline, CDR1 is MDHEN and CDR2 SYDVKM. V trimming: 5 bases; J trimming: 13 bases; junction bases outside the gene matches: 11. CDR3 length: 14 amino acids. The CDR3 coding sequence is TGTGCCAGCAGTCCTAGCGGGGGATTCGTTGAGCAGTACTTC. Translating gives CASSPSGGFVEQYF.

This clonotype showed up just a few times. This chain uses TRBV9 with TRBJ2-5; TRBD2 matches 14 bases. Germline V gene lookup returns CDR1 SGDLS and CDR2 YYNGEE. V lost 4 bases to trimming and J lost 5 bases; unmatched junction nucleotides: 13. This CDR3 is 18 amino acids long. This chain's CDR3 is CASSTRVGLAGVGETQYF. The CDR3 nucleotides are TGTGCCAGCAGCACACGAGTGGGACTAGCGGGAGTCGGCGAGACCCAGTACTTC.

This clonotype was found a few times. CDR3 DNA sequence: TGCAGTGCTAGATCCAGACTAGCGGGAGCGGGGAACATTCAGTACTTC. Its translation: CSARSRLAGAGNIQYF. V is TRBV20-1 and J is TRBJ2-4, with 12 bases aligning to TRBD2. This CDR3 comprises 16 residues. Germline-derived CDR1 and CDR2 are DFQATT and SNEGSKA (reference sequence). With V trimmed by 2 bases and J by 7 bases, 9 bases remained unmatched.

A single count supports this clonotype. V gene TRBV28 combines with J gene TRBJ2-5, with D hard to call. The V end was cut by 1 base, the J end by 1 base, with 13 bases between. The germline gives CDR1 MDHEN, CDR2 SYDVKM. The length of the CDR3 is 16 residues. The CDR3: CASSLSDRRPQETQYF. In DNA, the CDR3 is TGTGCCAGCAGTTTATCAGACCGAAGGCCCCAAGAGACCCAGTACTTC.

The chain recombines TRBV12-3 or TRBV12-4 with TRBJ2-7, with D perhaps matching TRBD1 or TRBD2 (5 bases each). Trimming left V 7 bases short and J 2 bases short, with 15 bases between. This CDR3 is 14 amino acids long. The CDR3 region has the DNA TGTGCCAGCACCCTTGCCGAGGGGCCCTACGAGCAGTACTTC. This gives the protein CASTLAEGPYEQYF.

This clonotype has a handful of counts. The chain has TRBV20-1 and TRBJ2-1, with 8 bases fitting TRBD2. V was pared by 6 bases and J by 4 bases, with 8 bases of the junction left unmatched. Looked up from germline, CDR1 is DFQATT and CDR2 is SNEGSKA (reference sequence). CDR3 length: 14 amino acids. The CDR3, as DNA: TGCAGTGCCATAGGGGCGGGGGGTTACAATGAGCAGTTCTTC. This gives the protein CSAIGAGGYNEQFF.

This clonotype has a single count. Written as DNA, the CDR3 is TGTGCCACCAGTGAAGGGGGACAGGGGGCAAGGCAGCCCCAGCATTTT. It encodes CATSEGGQGARQPQHF. This sequence joins TRBV24-1 and TRBJ1-5, with 12 bases fitting TRBD1. This CDR3 has 16 residues. Germline trimming cut 4 bases from V and 7 bases from J; bases unmatched to any gene: 7. Germline CDR1 reads KGHDR; CDR2 reads SFDVKD.

CDR3 in amino acids: CATSREPPGGYYNEQFF. In DNA, the CDR3 is TGTGCCACCAGCAGAGAGCCCCCGGGAGGGTACTACAATGAGCAGTTCTTC. This chain uses TRBV15 with TRBJ2-1; 8 bases line up with TRBD2. The CDR3 has 17 residues. Losses at the gene ends were 0 bases for V and 3 bases for J; bases not matched to a gene: 7. Germline V CDR1 and CDR2: LNHNV, YYDKDF (reference sequence).

The rearrangement joins TRBV15 to TRBJ2-7, with 8 bases fitting TRBD2. The CDR3 has 16 residues. V dropped 1 base and J dropped 2; count of bases not matched to a gene: 7. CDR1 LNHNV and CDR2 YYDKDF come from the germline V gene (reference sequence). The CDR3 bases are TGTGCCACCAGCAGAGTTGTAACGGGAGGGCCCTACGAGCAGTACTTC. Its translation is CATSRVVTGGPYEQYF. Complete variable domain (other parts from reference TRBV15 and TRBJ2-7): DAMVIQNPRYQVTQFGKPVTLSCSQTLNHNVMYWYQQKSSQAPKLLFHYYDKDFNNEADTPDNFQSRRPNTSFCFLDIRSPGLGDTAMYLCATSRVVTGGPYEQYFGPGTRLTVT.

The rearrangement links TRBV12-3 or TRBV12-4 to TRBJ1-4; no reliable D call. Trimming cost V 0 bases and J 2 bases, with 10 bases left between them. The CDR3 length is 16 residues. For the CDR3, the DNA is TGTGCCAGCAGTTTAGCGCTGGGGAATACTAATGAAAAACTGTTTTTT. Its translation: CASSLALGNTNEKLFF.

A few counts support this clonotype. This chain connects TRBV4-3 to TRBJ1-2; no definite D call. The CDR3 extends over 14 amino acids. Germline V lookup: CDR1 LGHNA, CDR2 YSLEER. Trimming pared 3 bases from V and 5 bases from J, leaving 13 bases between. CDR3 DNA sequence: TGCGCCAGCAGCCAGATATTGAGGGAATATGGCTACACCTTC. This translates into CASSQILREYGYTF.

The sample holds a few counts of this clonotype. The V and J genes are TRBV12-3 or TRBV12-4 and TRBJ2-5; 9 bases match TRBD2. J was trimmed by 1 base and V by 6 bases; bases with no gene match: 3. The CDR3 sequence is 14 residues long. The DNA of the CDR3 is TGTGCCAGCAGACCACTAGCGGGCCAAGAGACCCAGTACTTC. It encodes CASRPLAGQETQYF.